The clone carrying this T cell receptor (beta chain) was observed a handful of times. TCRdb reanalysed the RT-PCR reads using MiXCR and keeps one entry per CDR3 protein. This repertoire shows 650,000 to 800,000 distinct CDR3 sequences, 14% found once; its top ten account for 3.6%. This CDR3 has 16 amino acids. V dropped 2 bases and J dropped 2 bases, with 15 bases sitting between them. Germline assignment: CDR1 LNHNV and CDR2 YYDKDF (reference sequence). This TCR was sampled from a female donor in good health, serving as a healthy control. The rearrangement links TRBV15 to TRBJ2-5, with D unresolved. The sequenced material came from memory CD4+ T cells from blood. CDR3 protein: CATSRLHTRNQETQYF. The CDR3, as DNA: TGTGCCACCAGCAGATTGCATACCCGAAATCAAGAGACCCAGTACTTC.